This passage covers 21 T cell receptor beta chains from one sample sequenced in a study of cytomegalovirus exposure and HLA in healthy donors. The PCR ran on 60 Vbeta and 13 Jbeta primers. Some clones are missing from TCRdb's copy, which holds only in-frame ones; the method was immunoSEQ multiplex PCR. The table has under 200,000 clones, over 70% seen once. The material sequenced was PBMCs. These receptors all come from a man aged 18 to 30 in good health and CMV-seropositive.

The V call is TRBV4-2, the J call TRBJ1-4; TRBD1 might be the D (6 bases). This CDR3 is 14 amino acids long. V was shortened by 1 base and J by 8 bases, with 11 bases between the two germline ends. CDR1 LGHNA and CDR2 YNFKEQ come from the germline V gene. The CDR3 protein is CASSQVQGSEKLFF. The CDR3, as DNA: TGTGCCAGCAGCCAAGTGCAGGGGTCCGAAAAACTGTTTTTT.

CDR3 sequence: CASSFVGNTIYF. The DNA for the CDR3 is TGTGCCAGCAGCTTCGTCGGAAACACCATATATTTT. This chain uses TRBV7-2 with TRBJ1-3; D unresolved. CDR1 and CDR2 from the germline V gene are SGHTA and FQGNSA. Trimming shortened V by 3 bases and J by 4 bases, and 4 bases separated the two germline ends. The CDR3 covers 12 residues.

Comments on this clone: This same CDR3 is encoded by further DNA sequences in the sample. The V gene is TRBV9, the J gene TRBJ2-5; a weak D match, TRBD2 (6 bases). Per the germline V gene, CDR1 is SGDLS and CDR2 is YYNGEE. The CDR3 totals 16 residues. V lost 0 bases and J lost 2, with 14 bases in between. CDR3 in DNA: TGTGCCAGCAGCGTAGGGGGAGGATTGGGACAAGAGACCCAGTACTTC. This translates into CASSVGGGLGQETQYF.

The V and J genes are TRBV9 and TRBJ1-4, with D hard to call. Trimming pared 3 bases from V and 0 bases from J, leaving 9 bases between. The V gene's germline CDR1 is SGDLS and CDR2 YYNGEE. The CDR3 length is 15 residues. The CDR3 DNA reads TGTGCCAGCAGCGACTCATTTGCAACTAATGAAAAACTGTTTTTT. This sequence encodes CASSDSFATNEKLFF.

V and J are TRBV4-1 and TRBJ1-4, with D unclear. CDR1 MGHRA and CDR2 YSYEKL come from the germline V gene. V lost 1 base to trimming and J lost 8 bases, with 11 bases between them. CDR3 length equals 14 residues. Here the CDR3 DNA reads TGCGCCAGCAGCCAAGTTGGAGGAGGAGAAAAACTGTTTTTT. It encodes CASSQVGGGEKLFF.

The chain is built from TRBV10-2 and TRBJ1-1; D may be TRBD1 (5 bases). Deletions cut 8 bases from V and 9 bases from J, with 19 bases between. Germline loops: CDR1 WSHSY, CDR2 SAAADI. The CDR3 spans 13 residues. The CDR3 DNA reads as TGCGCCAGCCTGGACAAGGGGCCCACGAAAGCTTTCTTT. It yields the protein CASLDKGPTKAFF.

The chain recombines TRBV19 with TRBJ2-5, with TRBD2 matching 9 bases. Looked up from germline, CDR1 is LNHDA and CDR2 is SQIVND (reference sequence). The CDR3 totals 15 residues. The V gene end was trimmed by 4 bases and the J gene end by 11 bases; junction bases not matched to a gene: 14. This CDR3 is CASSTVVGSGSEQYF. In nucleotides, the CDR3 is TGTGCCAGTAGTACGGTCGTCGGTAGCGGGAGTGAGCAGTACTTC.

A remark on this clone: At one end the junction does not follow the germline gene, possibly because of a read error. The J gene is TRBJ2-7, the V gene TRBV7-9, with 7 bases identical to TRBD2. CDR3 length: 15 amino acids. The germline V gene encodes CDR1 SEHNR and CDR2 FQNEAQ (reference sequence). The CDR3 DNA reads TGTTCCAGCAGCTCCCCTAGCCAGCGGGAATACGAGCAGTACTTC. It is translated as CSSSSPSQREYEQYF. The complete variable domain, with remaining parts taken from reference TRBV7-9 and TRBJ2-7, reads DTGVSQNPRHKITKRGQNVTFRCDPISEHNRLYWYRQTLGQGPEFLTYFQNEAQLEKSRLLSDRFSAERPKGSFSTLEIQRTEQGDSAMYLCSSSSPSQREYEQYFGPGTRLTVT.

This clone has a count of ten or more. Here the CDR3 reads CASIGGGNQPQHF. The CDR3 region has the DNA TGTGCCAGCATCGGGGGTGGCAATCAGCCCCAGCATTTT. This chain links TRBV21-1 with TRBJ1-5. TRBV21-1 is reported as a pseudogene. This CDR3 has 13 amino acids.

Here the CDR3 DNA reads TGTGCCAGCAGTCCCGGGAGGGGGCGCCTCTACGAGCAGTACTTC. This encodes CASSPGRGRLYEQYF. V usage is TRBV27 and J usage is TRBJ2-7; possible D gene TRBD2, 8 bases. Trimming cost V 5 bases and J 3 bases, with 17 bases left between them. Germline V CDR1 and CDR2: MNHEY, SMNVEV (reference sequence). The CDR3 is made up of 15 amino acids.

The chain links TRBV9 to TRBJ2-5; 7 bases fit TRBD1. The tail of the sequence fits TRBJ2-7 better, so the J call may be wrong. Per the germline V gene, CDR1 is SGDLS and CDR2 is YYNGEE. This CDR3 has 14 amino acids. The CDR3 reads CASSVAPGGYEQYF. Here the CDR3 DNA reads TGTGCCAGCAGCGTAGCCCCAGGGGGATACGAGCAGTACTTC.

This clone showed up just once. The V and J genes are TRBV9 and TRBJ2-3; D might be TRBD1 (5 bases). With 3 bases removed from V and 0 bases from J, the gap between germline ends came to 11 bases. The germline V gene has CDR1 SGDLS and CDR2 YYNGEE. CDR3 length: 15 amino acids. The CDR3 is CASSGTSLSTDTQYF. The CDR3 DNA reads as TGTGCCAGCAGCGGGACATCCCTTAGCACAGATACGCAGTATTTT.

The chain couples TRBV30 to TRBJ2-7, with TRBD1 identical over 8 bases. With V trimmed by 3 bases and J by 0 bases, 4 bases remained unmatched. Germline CDR1 GTSNPN, CDR2 SVGIG (reference sequence). The CDR3 has 14 residues. CDR3 sequence reads: CAWSWTGSSYEQYF. The CDR3 bases are TGTGCCTGGAGCTGGACAGGGAGCTCCTACGAGCAGTACTTC.

V gene TRBV2 combines with J gene TRBJ2-3; tentatively, D is TRBD1 (5 bases). Germline CDR1 is SNHLY and CDR2 is FYNNEI. This CDR3 contains 17 residues. The V gene lost 6 bases and the J gene lost 0 bases, with 19 bases spanning the gap. CDR3 loop: CASSGGMIGVSTDTQYF. The CDR3 nucleotides are TGTGCCAGCAGCGGTGGAATGATAGGGGTCAGCACAGATACGCAGTATTTT.

This rearrangement joins TRBV10-3 to TRBJ2-2; D unresolved. Trimming took 3 bases from V and 4 from J, leaving 12 bases between them. The CDR3 is 15 residues long. Germline CDR1 ENHRY, CDR2 SYGVKD. The DNA of the CDR3 is TGTGCCATCAGTGAAGAGCGTCGTGGCACCGGGGAGCTGTTTTTT. Translated: CAISEERRGTGELFF.

This chain links TRBV6-5 with TRBJ1-6; no reliable D call. Germline V gene data show CDR1 as MNHEY and CDR2 as SVGAGI. CDR3 length equals 14 residues. Trimming took off 2 bases at V and 9 bases at J, with 11 bases between the two ends. CDR3 bases: TGTGCCAGCAGTTACGAGGGAAGGAGTTCACCCCTCCACTTT. Amino acid sequence: CASSYEGRSSPLHF.

This chain links TRBV14 with TRBJ2-2; no definite D call. V lost 2 bases and J 1 base, leaving 5 bases between the germline ends. Germline V gene data show CDR1 as SGHDN and CDR2 as FVKESK. The CDR3 runs 14 residues. The CDR3 spells CASSQQWNTGELFF. CDR3 nucleotide sequence: TGTGCCAGCAGCCAACAGTGGAACACCGGGGAGCTGTTTTTT.

This chain joins TRBV5-1 and TRBJ2-5, with 11 bases aligning to TRBD2. CDR3 length equals 16 residues. In germline, CDR1 is SGHRS, CDR2 YFSETQ. J gave up 2 bases and V 3 bases, and 6 bases lay outside the gene matches. CDR3 protein: CASSSSGLAVQETQYF. As DNA, the CDR3 is TGCGCCAGCAGCTCCTCGGGACTAGCGGTACAAGAGACCCAGTACTTC.

This clone has only one observation. The chain uses TRBV10-3 and TRBJ2-5, with 9 positions matching TRBD2. The J call may be faulty, since TRBJ2-7 better matches the DNA end. The CDR3 covers 14 residues. Germline assignment: CDR1 ENHRY and CDR2 SYGVKD. The CDR3 spells CAISEIAGASEQYF. The CDR3 DNA follows: TGTGCCATCAGTGAAATAGCGGGGGCCTCCGAGCAGTACTTC.

DNA of the CDR3: TGCGCCAGCAGCCAAGTTGGACTATTCACAGATACGCAGTATTTT. The encoded protein is CASSQVGLFTDTQYF. This chain joins TRBV4-3 and TRBJ2-3; maybe TRBD2 (6 bases). V lost 1 base to trimming and J lost 2 bases, with 10 bases between them. The CDR3 sequence is 15 residues long. Looked up from germline, CDR1 is LGHNA and CDR2 is YSLEER.

Note on this clone: At one end the junction does not follow the germline gene, possibly because of a read error. This chain links TRBV7-9 with TRBJ2-7; TRBD1 aligns across 8 bases. Per the germline V gene, CDR1 is SEHNR and CDR2 is FQNEAQ (reference sequence). This CDR3 is built from 16 residues. The CDR3 spells CSSSDLGQGKVYEQYF. The CDR3 DNA is TGTTCCAGCAGCGATCTCGGACAGGGAAAGGTTTACGAGCAGTACTTC.